Below, 9 T cell receptor beta chains from the same sample are listed, as sequenced in a study of blood T cell repertoires in COVID-19 (dated by TCRdb to about 2020). Receptors were amplified or captured by the immunoSEQ multiplex PCR assay. The table was pulled from immuneACCESS by TCRdb, which kept in-frame rearrangements only. Such tables lose some clones; where checked, under half of the loss comes from unresolved V genes, and the rest has no known cause. In all, the sample holds approximately 500,000 clones, and over 75% of those were seen once. The ten largest clones add up to less than 2% of the sample. The sample was PBMCs or T cells enriched from blood (not recorded which). These receptors originate from a woman between 40 and 50 years old who had recovered from COVID-19.

This chain joins TRBV3-1 (or the pseudogene TRBV3-2) and TRBJ2-1; no reliable D call. This CDR3 spans 13 amino acids. CDR1 is LGHDT, CDR2 YNNKEL, per germline (reference sequence). V was cut by 4 bases and J by 6 bases, with 10 bases left in between. CDR3 sequence (DNA): TGTGCCAGCAGCCGCAAGCGTCGCAATGAGCAGTTCTTC. Its protein product is CASSRKRRNEQFF.

V usage is TRBV29-1 and J usage is TRBJ1-3; a weak D match, TRBD1 (6 bases). V was pared by 4 bases and J by 4 bases, with 8 bases between. Germline loops: CDR1 SQVTM, CDR2 ANQGSEA. The CDR3 length is 12 residues. The CDR3 loop is CSVGTAGNTIYF. Here the CDR3 DNA reads TGCAGCGTTGGGACAGCCGGAAACACCATATATTTT.

The rearrangement links TRBV5-1 to TRBJ1-5; D unresolved. Trimming removed 1 base from V and 1 base from J, with 9 bases in between. Germline CDR1 reads SGHRS; CDR2 reads YFSETQ. The CDR3 is made up of 15 amino acids. Written as DNA, the CDR3 is TGCGCCAGCAGCTTGACAGTGGGCAGCAATCAGCCCCAGCATTTT. The encoded protein is CASSLTVGSNQPQHF.

CDR3 bases: TGTGCCAGCAGCCAAGCGACAGGACTAGCCTCCTACGAGCAGTACTTC. As protein: CASSQATGLASYEQYF. This sequence joins TRBV5-6 and TRBJ2-7; 8 bases map to TRBD2. This CDR3 comprises 16 residues. The V segment lost 4 bases and the J segment 0 bases; nucleotides outside the gene matches: 9. The V gene's germline CDR1 is SGHDT and CDR2 YYEEEE.

This sequence joins TRBV30 and TRBJ2-5; TRBD1 is a possible D gene (7 bases). This CDR3 comprises 15 residues. Germline-derived CDR1 and CDR2 are GTSNPN and SVGIG (reference sequence). Trimming cost V 2 bases and J 4 bases, with 17 bases left between them. In DNA, the CDR3 is TGTGCCTGGAGTTTAGGACAGGCCGGGGGAGAGACCCAGTACTTC. It yields the protein CAWSLGQAGGETQYF.

This clone was detected only a few times. The CDR3 bases are TGTGCCAGCAGGCGACAGGGGGCTAAAGGCTACACCTTC. It specifies CASRRQGAKGYTF. This sequence joins TRBV12-3 or TRBV12-4 and TRBJ1-2; 10 positions match TRBD1. The CDR3 is 13 residues long. The ends lost 6 bases at V and 8 bases at J; junction bases unmatched: 6.

This clone was counted a few times. J is TRBJ1-6 and V is TRBV7-8; no firm D call. Trimming shortened V by 3 bases and J by 7 bases, and 13 bases separated the two germline ends. The germline gives CDR1 SGHVS, CDR2 FQNEAQ. This CDR3 region has 15 residues. CDR3 bases: TGTGCCAGCAGCTTTTATTCAGATATCAATTCACCCCTCCACTTT. Protein sequence: CASSFYSDINSPLHF.

The CDR3 loop reads CASSPLAGVLYEQFF. The CDR3 DNA is TGTGCCAGCAGCCCGTTAGCGGGAGTTTTGTATGAGCAGTTCTTC. V is TRBV3-1 (or the pseudogene TRBV3-2) and J is TRBJ2-1, with 9 bases that match TRBD2. V lost 4 bases to trimming and J lost 8 bases; unmatched junction nucleotides: 9. CDR1 LGHDT and CDR2 YNNKEL come from the germline V gene (reference sequence). The CDR3 loop spans 15 amino acids.

This chain connects TRBV6-4 to TRBJ2-1; TRBD2 matches 8 bases. Trimming cost V 0 bases and J 2 bases; bases outside gene matches: 6. Germline loops: CDR1 MRHNA, CDR2 SNTAGT. The CDR3 sequence is 17 residues long. The CDR3 loop is CASSDSKSGRAYNEQFF. CDR3 nucleotide sequence: TGTGCCAGCAGTGACTCGAAATCCGGGAGGGCCTACAATGAGCAGTTCTTC.